The sequence of this TCR beta chain was determined in a study of T cells in Graves' hyperthyroidism and ophthalmopathy. Germline V gives CDR1 SGHRS, CDR2 YFSETQ. Trimming stripped 6 bases from V and 5 bases from J, with 20 bases between. This CDR3 is built from 15 residues. RNA transcripts served as the template for amplifying TCR beta CDR3 regions. RT-PCR in the first round (using the HTBI primer set) targeted the TCR CDR3. TCRdb re-called the multiplex PCR reads through MiXCR, storing one row per CDR3 protein. This sample has 500,000 or so distinct CDR3 sequences, with 15% to 20% found just once. The clonotype was recovered from a woman aged 18-29 years with Graves' ophthalmopathy. The specimen sequenced was blood. The chain couples TRBV5-1 to TRBJ2-5; the D gene could be TRBD1 or TRBD2 (5 bases each). CDR3 in amino acids: CASTIQVTGVETQYF. Written as DNA, the CDR3 is TGCGCCAGCACCATACAGGTTACCGGGGTGGAGACCCAGTACTTC. Together with reference TRBV5-1 and TRBJ2-5, the CDR3 gives the full variable domain: KAGVTQTPRYLIKTRGQQVTLSCSPISGHRSVSWYQQTPGQGLQFLFEYFSETQRNKGNFPGRFSGRQFSNSRSEMNVSTLELGDSALYLCASTIQVTGVETQYFGPGTRLLVL.